Presented here are 27 T cell receptor beta chains from one specimen sequenced in a study of cytotoxic CD8 clonotypes in ibrutinib-treated CLL (dated by TCRdb to the early 2020s). The library was produced with the immunoSEQ multiplex PCR assay. The table was pulled from immuneACCESS by TCRdb, which kept in-frame rearrangements only. Such tables lose some clones; where checked, under half of the loss comes from unresolved V genes, and the rest has no known cause. The sample has 50,000 to 70,000 clones on record, 50% to 70% of them singletons. In total, the top ten clones hold around 25% of the sample. The sample's time point, from its label and the paper: progressive disease on ibrutinib. The sample consisted of PBMCs, taken at disease progression, from a patient treated with ibrutinib. All receptors come from a human donor with chronic lymphocytic leukemia.

This clone is hyperexpanded (1% or more) by share. Within the sample, other DNA sequences also encode this same CDR3. The chain uses TRBV7-9 and TRBJ2-2; weak D call: TRBD2 (5 bases). Germline-derived CDR1 and CDR2 are SEHNR and FQNEAQ (reference sequence). The CDR3 is 14 amino acids. The germline V and J ends were trimmed by 1 base and 4 bases, with 7 bases remaining between them. CDR3 loop: CASSLVGSTGELFF. CDR3 coding DNA: TGTGCCAGCAGCTTAGTTGGGAGCACCGGGGAGCTGTTTTTT.

The gene calls are TRBV28 and TRBJ2-7; 10 nucleotides match TRBD2. This CDR3 is built from 14 residues. V dropped 7 bases and J dropped 4; count of bases not matched to a gene: 7. Germline V CDR1 and CDR2: MDHEN, SYDVKM. The chain's CDR3 is CASTLSGGLYEQYF. The DNA of the CDR3 is TGTGCCAGCACCCTTAGCGGGGGGCTTTACGAGCAGTACTTC.

The sample holds a few counts of this clone. This chain uses TRBV5-1 with TRBJ2-7, with 7 bases fitting TRBD2. This CDR3 is built from 15 residues. V shed 0 bases, J shed 4 bases, and the junction held 7 bases outside the gene matches. Germline V gives CDR1 SGHRS, CDR2 YFSETQ. CDR3 sequence (DNA): TGCGCCAGCAGCTTGGAGGGGAGGGCCTTATACGAGCAGTACTTC. This encodes CASSLEGRALYEQYF.

This clone was counted only a few times. The V call is TRBV19, the J call TRBJ1-3, with no clear D. Deletions cut 7 bases from V and 0 bases from J, with 10 bases between. This CDR3 contains 14 residues. From germline, CDR1 is LNHDA and CDR2 SQIVND (reference sequence). The CDR3 coding sequence is TGTGCCAGTAAGGTCCTAAGCTCTGGAAACACCATATATTTT. Translation: CASKVLSSGNTIYF. Variable domain in full (rest from reference TRBV19 and TRBJ1-3): DGGITQSPKYLFRKEGQNVTLSCEQNLNHDAMYWYRQDPGQGLRLIYYSQIVNDFQKGDIAEGYSVSREKKESFPLTVTSAQKNPTAFYLCASKVLSSGNTIYFGEGSWLTVV.

CDR3 bases: TGTGCCAGCAGCTTGGACACTGGAAGCTTCGCGGATACGCAGTATTTT. Protein: CASSLDTGSFADTQYF. This chain connects TRBV5-6 to TRBJ2-3; D is ambiguous. Germline V CDR1 and CDR2: SGHDT, YYEEEE. The germline V and J ends were trimmed by 0 bases and 6 bases, with 17 bases remaining between them. The CDR3 length is 16 residues.

This clone was counted only a few times. J is TRBJ1-1 and V is TRBV7-2; TRBD1 agrees at 7 bases. Per germline, CDR1 SGHTA and CDR2 FQGNSA. The CDR3 is made up of 18 amino acids. V trimming: 2 bases; J trimming: 1 base; junction bases outside the gene matches: 13. DNA for the CDR3: TGTGCCAGCAGCTTATCCCCCCGACAGGGACTAGGGAACACTGAAGCTTTCTTT. Its translation is CASSLSPRQGLGNTEAFF.

This clone was counted between two and nine times. The V call is TRBV28, the J call TRBJ2-2; 12 nucleotides line up with TRBD2. Per the germline V gene, CDR1 is MDHEN and CDR2 is SYDVKM. With 0 bases clipped from V and 5 bases from J, the junction kept 4 bases outside the gene matches. The length of the CDR3 is 17 residues. This CDR3 is CASSLWLAGGVTGELFF. The CDR3 DNA reads as TGTGCCAGCAGTTTATGGCTAGCGGGAGGGGTAACCGGGGAGCTGTTTTTT.

The rearrangement uses TRBV18 and TRBJ1-5; 7 positions match TRBD1. Germline CDR1 and CDR2: KGHSH and LQKENI. The CDR3 covers 16 residues. The trim removed 3 bases at V and 3 bases at J, leaving 8 bases unmatched. The CDR3 sequence is CASSPSRDSLNQPQHF. As DNA, the CDR3 is TGTGCCAGCTCACCTAGCCGGGACAGCCTCAATCAGCCCCAGCATTTT.

V usage is TRBV9 and J usage is TRBJ2-1, with 7 nucleotides matching TRBD1. V was clipped by 4 bases and J by 6 bases; unmatched bases: 16. This CDR3 contains 17 residues. Germline loops: CDR1 SGDLS, CDR2 YYNGEE. CDR3 DNA: TGTGCCAGCAGCATATACACCGGGACAGAGATTCTCAATGAGCAGTTCTTC. As protein: CASSIYTGTEILNEQFF.

The chain uses TRBV5-1 and TRBJ1-4; D ambiguous. The germline gives CDR1 SGHRS, CDR2 YFSETQ. Trimming cost V 5 bases and J 2 bases, with 10 bases left between them. The CDR3 is 14 amino acids. DNA of the CDR3: TGCGCCAGCAGGATAGGGCCCACTAATGAAAAACTGTTTTTT. It codes for CASRIGPTNEKLFF.

V is TRBV4-2 and J is TRBJ1-1, with 9 bases lining up with TRBD1. The J segment lost 3 bases and the V segment lost 5 bases, leaving 7 bases of the junction unmatched. CDR3 length: 15 amino acids. CDR1 and CDR2 from the germline V gene are LGHNA and YNFKEQ. CDR3 amino acids: CASSFGQGSYTEAFF. CDR3 coding DNA: TGTGCCAGCAGCTTCGGACAGGGGAGTTACACTGAAGCTTTCTTT.

This clone was detected only a few times. J is TRBJ2-1 and V is TRBV28; D gene uncertain. CDR3 length: 13 residues. V lost 7 bases and J lost 9, with 16 bases in between. Germline V gives CDR1 MDHEN, CDR2 SYDVKM. As DNA, the CDR3 is TGTGCCAGCACAAAGTCCGCGTTTGGTGAGCAGTTCTTC. Residues: CASTKSAFGEQFF.

The genes are TRBV10-1 and TRBJ2-1; no clear D. V shed 8 bases and J shed 2 bases, with 19 bases lying between them. The germline CDR1 and CDR2 sequences are WNHNN and SYGVQD (reference sequence). This CDR3 spans 16 amino acids. The CDR3 loop reads CASGSPRAIPYNEQFF. CDR3 sequence (DNA): TGCGCCAGCGGAAGTCCACGGGCCATACCCTACAATGAGCAGTTCTTC.

This clone was found once. The chain recombines TRBV6-4 with TRBJ1-2, with TRBD1 as a possible D gene (5 bases). Trimming took off 2 bases at V and 4 bases at J, with 8 bases between the two ends. Germline V gives CDR1 MRHNA, CDR2 SNTAGT. The CDR3 spans 13 residues. The CDR3 nucleotides are TGTGCCAGCAGTGACGGGGGGACCTATGGCTACACCTTC. It encodes CASSDGGTYGYTF.

V gene TRBV2 combines with J gene TRBJ1-2; 7 bases map to TRBD1. J gave up 2 bases and V 6 bases, and 6 bases lay outside the gene matches. This CDR3 is built from 14 residues. CDR1 and CDR2 from the germline V gene are SNHLY and FYNNEI. CDR3 nucleotides: TGTGCCAGCAGGAGGGACAGCTTGAACTATGGCTACACCTTC. Translating it yields CASRRDSLNYGYTF.

This chain joins TRBV6-6 and TRBJ2-3, with TRBD2 identical over 7 bases. This CDR3 comprises 15 residues. With V trimmed by 2 bases and J by 2 bases, 4 bases remained unmatched. Germline values: CDR1 MNHNY, CDR2 SVGAGI (reference sequence). CDR3 in amino acids: CASSYGRGFTDTQYF. The CDR3 DNA sequence: TGTGCCAGCAGTTACGGGCGGGGGTTCACAGATACGCAGTATTTT.

V usage is TRBV5-4 and J usage is TRBJ2-7, with D maybe TRBD2 (6 bases). V was trimmed by 3 bases and J by 8 bases, leaving 24 bases between them. CDR3 length: 16 residues. Germline-derived CDR1 and CDR2 are SGHNT and YYREEE (reference sequence). The CDR3 loop reads CASSSSGSFAGDKQYF. The CDR3 nucleotides read TGTGCCAGCAGCTCCAGCGGGTCCTTCGCGGGTGATAAGCAGTACTTC.

The chain is built from TRBV30 and TRBJ2-7, with 10 bases that match TRBD2. Germline-derived CDR1 and CDR2 are GTSNPN and SVGIG (reference sequence). With V trimmed by 0 bases and J by 2 bases, 4 bases remained unmatched. CDR3 length: 15 amino acids. The CDR3 DNA reads as TGTGCCTGGAGTGTCCAAGCGGGAGGGACCTACGAGCAGTACTTC. It yields the protein CAWSVQAGGTYEQYF.

The genes are TRBV9 and TRBJ2-1; tentatively, D is TRBD2 (5 bases). This CDR3 is 15 amino acids long. Trimming left V 0 bases short and J 6 bases short, with 13 bases between. The V gene's germline CDR1 is SGDLS and CDR2 YYNGEE. In nucleotides, the CDR3 is TGTGCCAGCAGCGTAGGTGGCGGGTTCTCCAATGAGCAGTTCTTC. Translating gives CASSVGGGFSNEQFF.

This clone turned up a few times. The chain carries TRBV9 and TRBJ1-3, with no clear D. Deletions cut 0 bases from V and 0 bases from J, with 4 bases between. The germline CDR1 and CDR2 sequences are SGDLS and YYNGEE. This CDR3 is 14 amino acids long. The CDR3 coding sequence is TGTGCCAGCAGCGTAGCCCTCTCTGGAAACACCATATATTTT. Its protein is CASSVALSGNTIYF.

The table lists this clone with a few counts. The chain links TRBV7-2 to TRBJ2-3; 13 positions match TRBD2. Trimming at V came to 5 bases and at J to 2 bases, leaving 7 bases not matched to a gene. Germline-derived CDR1 and CDR2 are SGHTA and FQGNSA. The CDR3 has 17 residues. The CDR3 is CASSRTSGGAFTDTQYF. The CDR3 region has the DNA TGTGCCAGCAGCCGGACTAGCGGGGGAGCGTTCACAGATACGCAGTATTTT.

This clone was counted a few times. The gene calls are TRBV6-1 and TRBJ2-5, with 9 bases matching TRBD1. The CDR3 loop spans 14 amino acids. CDR1 is MNHNS and CDR2 is SASEGT in the germline V gene. The J segment lost 2 bases and the V segment lost 4 bases, leaving 2 bases of the junction unmatched. In DNA, the CDR3 is TGTGCCAGCAGTGTGGGACAGGGTCAAGAGACCCAGTACTTC. Amino acids: CASSVGQGQETQYF.

The rearrangement uses TRBV27 and TRBJ2-7; D not resolved. The CDR3 sequence is 14 residues long. V was clipped by 3 bases and J by 0 bases, with 9 bases between them. In germline, CDR1 is MNHEY, CDR2 SMNVEV (reference sequence). CDR3 in DNA: TGTGCCAGCAGTTTTGGTAGTCACTCCTACGAGCAGTACTTC. Protein product: CASSFGSHSYEQYF.

The V and J genes are TRBV19 and TRBJ2-2; D not resolved. The CDR3 sequence is 13 residues long. Germline V gene sequence: CDR1 LNHDA, CDR2 SQIVND (reference sequence). V gave up 7 bases and J gave up 1 base, with 7 bases separating them. The CDR3 protein is CASIRENTGELFF. The DNA for the CDR3 is TGTGCCAGTATACGAGAGAACACCGGGGAGCTGTTTTTT. Full variable domain (rest looked up from reference TRBV19 and TRBJ2-2): DGGITQSPKYLFRKEGQNVTLSCEQNLNHDAMYWYRQDPGQGLRLIYYSQIVNDFQKGDIAEGYSVSREKKESFPLTVTSAQKNPTAFYLCASIRENTGELFFGEGSRLTVL.

This clone has a handful of counts. The CDR3 reads CASSLDRSGRPYNEQFF. The CDR3 DNA follows: TGTGCCAGCAGCTTAGATCGGAGCGGGAGGCCCTACAATGAGCAGTTCTTC. This chain links TRBV11-2 with TRBJ2-1; the match to TRBD2 covers 9 bases. Germline V CDR1 and CDR2: SGHAT, FQNNGV. Trimming took 0 bases from V and 2 from J; bases not matched to a gene: 5. This CDR3 region has 17 residues.

The CDR3 here is CASSLASSSYEQYF. The CDR3 coding sequence is TGCGCCAGCAGCCTAGCTAGTTCATCCTACGAGCAGTACTTC. The chain combines TRBV4-1 with TRBJ2-7, with D unclear. CDR1 is MGHRA and CDR2 is YSYEKL in the germline V gene. The CDR3 spans 14 residues. V lost 4 bases to trimming and J lost 1 base, with 11 bases between them.

The V and J genes are TRBV7-9 and TRBJ2-1, with 7 bases that match TRBD2. Germline assignment: CDR1 SEHNR and CDR2 FQNEAQ (reference sequence). The V and J ends lost 2 bases and 8 bases, in that order; junction bases with no gene match: 12. CDR3 size: 16 residues. The CDR3 spells CASSLISGLAVHEQFF. CDR3 in DNA: TGTGCCAGCAGCTTAATTTCTGGGCTAGCGGTTCATGAGCAGTTCTTC.